This T cell receptor (beta chain) was identified during a study of sequential checkpoint blockade in melanoma. The CDR3 totals 14 residues. J lost 8 bases, V lost 4 bases, and 7 bases had no gene match. Germline-derived CDR1 and CDR2 are MNHEY and SMNVEV (reference sequence). Treatment in this sample: randomized to nivolumab then ipilimumab (arm A) or the reverse (arm B). PBMC sorting kept live CD3+CD8+ cells without CD19 or CD56. Data came from immunoSEQ multiplex PCR; TCRdb stores just in-frame clones and leaves some out. Altogether 26,000 or so clones are present, 85% to 90% being singletons, with the ten largest covering approximately 15%. The sample holds one count of this clone.

Sequencing was performed on CD8+ T cells sorted from blood (inferred from file names), taken from a patient given nivolumab and ipilimumab in sequence. The V and J genes are TRBV27 and TRBJ2-3; 9 bases match TRBD2. This receptor was taken from a human donor with melanoma. This CDR3 is CASSYPGLAGTQYF. The CDR3 region has the DNA TGTGCCAGCAGTTACCCGGGACTAGCCGGTACGCAGTATTTT.